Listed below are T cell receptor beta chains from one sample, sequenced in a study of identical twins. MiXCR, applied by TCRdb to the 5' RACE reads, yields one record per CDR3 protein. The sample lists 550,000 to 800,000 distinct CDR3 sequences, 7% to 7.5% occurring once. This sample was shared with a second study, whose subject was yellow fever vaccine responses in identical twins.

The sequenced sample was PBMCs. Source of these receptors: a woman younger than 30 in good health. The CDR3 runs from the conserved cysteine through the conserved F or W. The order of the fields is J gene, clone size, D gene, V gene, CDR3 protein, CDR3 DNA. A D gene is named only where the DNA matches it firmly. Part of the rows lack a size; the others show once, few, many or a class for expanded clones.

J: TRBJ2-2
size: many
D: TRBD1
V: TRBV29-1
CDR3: CSVKQGLGNTGELFF
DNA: TGCAGCGTTAAACAGGGGCTTGGGAACACCGGGGAGCTGTTTTTT

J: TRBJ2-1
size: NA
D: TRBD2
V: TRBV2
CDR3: CASSVGGGNYNEQFF
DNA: TGTGCCAGCAGTGTAGGCGGGGGGAACTACAATGAGCAGTTCTTC

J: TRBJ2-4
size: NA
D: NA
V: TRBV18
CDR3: CASSPGSGMEAKNIQYF
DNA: TGTGCCAGCTCACCAGGGTCAGGGATGGAAGCCAAAAACATTCAGTACTTC

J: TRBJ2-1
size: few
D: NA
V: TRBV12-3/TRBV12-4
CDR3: CASSLGGRVARVKDEQFF
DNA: TGTGCCAGCAGTTTAGGAGGCCGGGTAGCTAGGGTCAAGGATGAGCAGTTCTTC

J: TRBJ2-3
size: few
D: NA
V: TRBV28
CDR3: CASSLQGGGQSTDTQYF
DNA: TGTGCCAGCAGTCTCCAAGGTGGGGGGCAGAGCACAGATACGCAGTATTTT

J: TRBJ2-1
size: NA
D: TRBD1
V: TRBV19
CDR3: CASTLTLNRDRWYGEQFF
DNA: TGTGCCAGTACCTTAACCCTCAACCGGGACAGGTGGTATGGTGAGCAGTTCTTC

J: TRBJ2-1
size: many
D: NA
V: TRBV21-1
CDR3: CASHRRTSGGPFF
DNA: TGTGCCAGCCACCGCCGTACTAGCGGAGGCCCGTTCTTC

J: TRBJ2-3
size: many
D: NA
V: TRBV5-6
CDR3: CASSRYSNTDTQYF
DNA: TGTGCCAGCAGCCGTTACTCTAACACAGATACGCAGTATTTT

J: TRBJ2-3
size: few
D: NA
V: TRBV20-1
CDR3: CSARGPDTQYF
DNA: TGCAGTGCTAGAGGGCCAGATACGCAGTATTTT

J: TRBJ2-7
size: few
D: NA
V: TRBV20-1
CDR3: CSALGPTYEQYF
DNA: TGCAGTGCTTTAGGACCTACTTACGAGCAGTACTTC

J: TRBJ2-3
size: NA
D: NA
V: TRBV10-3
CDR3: CAISEGGHGDTQYF
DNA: TGTGCCATCAGTGAGGGGGGGCATGGAGATACGCAGTATTTT

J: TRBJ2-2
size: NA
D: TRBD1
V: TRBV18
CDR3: CASSPLGTGFAGELFF
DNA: TGTGCCAGCTCACCGCTTGGGACAGGGTTTGCCGGGGAGCTGTTTTTT

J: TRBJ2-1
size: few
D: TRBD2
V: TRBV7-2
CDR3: CASSFFSGTYNEQFF
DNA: TGTGCCAGCAGCTTTTTTAGCGGGACCTACAATGAGCAGTTCTTC

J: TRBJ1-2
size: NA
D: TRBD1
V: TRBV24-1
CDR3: CATSRGQGNYGYTF
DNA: TGTGCCACCAGTCGGGGACAGGGGAATTATGGCTACACCTTC

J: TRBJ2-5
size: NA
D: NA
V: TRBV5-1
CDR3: CASSPPVGNQETQYF
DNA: TGCGCCAGCAGCCCCCCTGTTGGGAACCAAGAGACCCAGTACTTC

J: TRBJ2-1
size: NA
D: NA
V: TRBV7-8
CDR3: CASSLVGSASYNEQFF
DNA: TGTGCCAGCAGCTTAGTTGGGAGCGCCTCCTACAATGAGCAGTTCTTC

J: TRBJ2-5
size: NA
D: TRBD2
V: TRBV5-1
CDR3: CASKPAGEKETQYF
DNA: TGCGCCAGCAAACCAGCGGGAGAGAAAGAGACCCAGTACTTC

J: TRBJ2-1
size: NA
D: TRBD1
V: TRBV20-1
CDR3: CSAARDRGQANEQFF
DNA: TGCAGTGCTGCCCGGGACAGGGGGCAAGCGAATGAGCAGTTCTTC

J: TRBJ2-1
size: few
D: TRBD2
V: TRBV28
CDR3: CASIKRTSGNNEQFF
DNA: TGTGCCAGCATTAAGAGGACTAGCGGGAACAATGAGCAGTTCTTC

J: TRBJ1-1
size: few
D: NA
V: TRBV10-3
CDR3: CAISARDTEAFF
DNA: TGTGCCATCAGTGCCCGGGACACTGAAGCTTTCTTT

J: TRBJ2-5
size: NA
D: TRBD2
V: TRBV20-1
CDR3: CSASGLVVTRKETQYF
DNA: TGCAGTGCGTCGGGACTAGTCGTCACAAGAAAAGAGACCCAGTACTTC

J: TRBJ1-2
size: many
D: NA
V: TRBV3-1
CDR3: CASSQDRITYGYTF
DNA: TGTGCCAGCAGCCAAGATCGTATCACTTATGGCTACACCTTC

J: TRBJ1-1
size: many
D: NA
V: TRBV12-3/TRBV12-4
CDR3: CASSFDGVEAFF
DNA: TGTGCCAGCAGTTTTGATGGGGTTGAAGCTTTCTTT